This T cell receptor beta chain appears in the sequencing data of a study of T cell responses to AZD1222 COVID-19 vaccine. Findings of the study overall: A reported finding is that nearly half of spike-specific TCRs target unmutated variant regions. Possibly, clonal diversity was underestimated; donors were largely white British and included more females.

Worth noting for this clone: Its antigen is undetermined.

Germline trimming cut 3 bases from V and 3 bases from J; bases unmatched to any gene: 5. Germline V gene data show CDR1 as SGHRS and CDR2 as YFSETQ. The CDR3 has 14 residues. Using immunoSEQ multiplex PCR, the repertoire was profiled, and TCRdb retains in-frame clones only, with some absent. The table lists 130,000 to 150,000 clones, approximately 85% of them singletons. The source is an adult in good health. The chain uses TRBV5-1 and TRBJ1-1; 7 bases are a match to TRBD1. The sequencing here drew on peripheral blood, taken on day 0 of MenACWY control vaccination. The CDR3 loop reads CASSSEGTDTEAFF. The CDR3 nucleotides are TGCGCCAGCAGCTCGGAAGGGACAGACACTGAAGCTTTCTTT.